The 13 T cell receptor beta chains below all came from one sample that was sequenced in a study of T cell clonotyping in hematopoietic cell transplantation. Here immunoSEQ multiplex PCR was the method, and the copy in TCRdb shows in-frame clones only, minus some. Among 5,500 to 7,500 clones listed, over 75% were seen once. Time point of the sample: recipient sample about 28 days before transplant, after cytoreduction. This specimen was peripheral blood mononuclear cells, taken before stem cell transplant. These receptors were taken from a woman in her forties or fifties with acute myeloid leukemia. Some clones in this sample may be carry-over from other donors' samples.

V is TRBV5-1 and J is TRBJ1-2; no firm D call. V lost 0 bases and J 4 bases, leaving 13 bases between the germline ends. Germline V gives CDR1 SGHRS, CDR2 YFSETQ. CDR3 size: 15 residues. CDR3 region: CASSLGSGVIYGYTF. The DNA for the CDR3 is TGCGCCAGCAGCTTGGGGTCAGGAGTGATCTATGGCTACACCTTC.

The chain employs TRBV14 and TRBJ1-2; no clear D. Per the germline V gene, CDR1 is SGHDN and CDR2 is FVKESK. The CDR3 is made up of 15 amino acids. The ends were cut back, 4 bases at V and 0 bases at J, with 12 bases in the middle. The CDR3 spells CASSPPAEPNYGYTF. CDR3 DNA sequence: TGTGCCAGCAGCCCTCCCGCAGAGCCTAACTATGGCTACACCTTC.

This chain links TRBV2 with TRBJ1-2; perhaps TRBD1 as D (5 bases). The CDR3 is 15 residues long. Trimming removed 5 bases at V and 5 bases at J, with 18 bases between. The V gene's germline CDR1 is SNHLY and CDR2 FYNNEI. CDR3 amino acids: CASSHVVAPGYGYTF. As DNA, the CDR3 is TGTGCCAGCAGTCACGTGGTTGCGCCAGGGTATGGCTACACCTTC.

The chain links TRBV4-2 to TRBJ2-7; D gene uncertain. Per germline, CDR1 LGHNA and CDR2 YNFKEQ. CDR3 length: 12 amino acids. Trimming left V 8 bases short and J 7 bases short, with 15 bases between. CDR3: CASGILGGEQYF. The CDR3 bases are TGTGCCAGCGGGATCCTCGGTGGGGAGCAGTACTTC.

The chain combines TRBV11-2 with TRBJ2-7, with a possible D match to TRBD1 (5 bases). The CDR3 covers 18 residues. Trimming removed 5 bases at V and 2 bases at J, with 25 bases between. From germline, CDR1 is SGHAT and CDR2 FQNNGV. CDR3 sequence: CASSPVNRAQGVPYEQYF. The CDR3 DNA sequence: TGTGCCAGCAGCCCCGTTAACCGGGCCCAAGGGGTTCCCTACGAGCAGTACTTC.

The chain links TRBV23-1 to TRBJ1-1; D ambiguous. TRBV23-1 is known as an ORF, though its function is uncertain. Trimming removed 4 bases at V and 6 bases at J, with 9 bases between. This CDR3 has 12 amino acids. The CDR3 loop is CASSLGGPEAFF. The DNA for the CDR3 is TGCGCCAGCAGTCTGGGCGGCCCTGAAGCTTTCTTT.

This rearrangement joins TRBV5-5 to TRBJ2-2, with 7 bases matching TRBD1. After removal of 4 bases from V and 0 bases from J, the junction contained 6 bases not matched to a gene. This CDR3 has 16 amino acids. Per germline, CDR1 SGHKS and CDR2 YYEKEE (reference sequence). The DNA of the CDR3 is TGTGCCAGCAGCAAGACAGGGTCCTCGAACACCGGGGAGCTGTTTTTT. Amino acids: CASSKTGSSNTGELFF.

The chain recombines TRBV5-3 with TRBJ1-6, with a tentative D call TRBD1 (5 bases). TRBV5-3 has ORF status, its function being uncertain. There are 18 residues in the CDR3. Trimming left V 3 bases short and J 3 bases short, with 19 bases between. CDR3 region: CARSSIRLRGHYNSPLHF. In DNA form, the CDR3 reads TGTGCCAGAAGCTCCATTAGATTGCGGGGCCACTATAATTCACCCCTCCACTTT.

The chain recombines TRBV18 with TRBJ2-7; TRBD2 aligns across 9 bases. V shed 3 bases, J shed 6 bases, and the junction held 6 bases outside the gene matches. Per the germline V gene, CDR1 is KGHSH and CDR2 is LQKENI. The CDR3 totals 14 residues. The CDR3 reads CASSPVLAGTEQYF. CDR3 DNA: TGTGCCAGCTCACCGGTCCTAGCGGGAACCGAGCAGTACTTC. The complete variable domain, with remaining parts taken from reference TRBV18 and TRBJ2-7, reads NAGVMQNPRHLVRRRGQEARLRCSPMKGHSHVYWYRQLPEEGLKFMVYLQKENIIDESGMPKERFSAEFPKEGPSILRIQQVVRGDSAAYFCASSPVLAGTEQYFGPGTRLTVT.

This clone was found a few times. The J gene is TRBJ1-1, the V gene TRBV6-4, with D uncertain. Between the trimmed V and J ends, which lost 0 bases and 8 bases, there was a span of 13 bases. This CDR3 comprises 14 residues. Germline V gives CDR1 MRHNA, CDR2 SNTAGT. DNA of the CDR3: TGTGCCAGCAGTGACTCGACCGGGGTCGCCGAAGCTTTCTTT. Amino acid sequence: CASSDSTGVAEAFF.

This clone was picked up a small number of times. The chain uses TRBV7-7 and TRBJ2-1; 9 bases are a match to TRBD1. The CDR3 extends over 15 amino acids. Trimming took 4 bases from V and 0 from J; bases not matched to a gene: 1. The germline gives CDR1 SSHAT, CDR2 FNYEAQ (reference sequence). CDR3 in DNA: TGTGCCAGCAGCTCGGGACAGGGCTCCTACAATGAGCAGTTCTTC. Amino acids: CASSSGQGSYNEQFF.

The chain is built from TRBV6-1 and TRBJ2-3; D not certain. V was shortened by 5 bases and J by 4 bases, with 4 bases between the two germline ends. The length of the CDR3 is 11 residues. CDR1 and CDR2 (germline): MNHNS, SASEGT. DNA for the CDR3: TGTGCCAGCAGTTACCCAGATACGCAGTATTTT. Amino acids: CASSYPDTQYF.

This clone appeared a single time. The chain employs TRBV19 and TRBJ1-1; the D is unclear. CDR3 length: 13 residues. Trimming cost V 7 bases and J 4 bases, with 13 bases left between them. Germline values: CDR1 LNHDA, CDR2 SQIVND (reference sequence). The CDR3 DNA sequence: TGTGCCAGTATTGGTAAAGGGAGCACTGAAGCTTTCTTT. This codes for CASIGKGSTEAFF.